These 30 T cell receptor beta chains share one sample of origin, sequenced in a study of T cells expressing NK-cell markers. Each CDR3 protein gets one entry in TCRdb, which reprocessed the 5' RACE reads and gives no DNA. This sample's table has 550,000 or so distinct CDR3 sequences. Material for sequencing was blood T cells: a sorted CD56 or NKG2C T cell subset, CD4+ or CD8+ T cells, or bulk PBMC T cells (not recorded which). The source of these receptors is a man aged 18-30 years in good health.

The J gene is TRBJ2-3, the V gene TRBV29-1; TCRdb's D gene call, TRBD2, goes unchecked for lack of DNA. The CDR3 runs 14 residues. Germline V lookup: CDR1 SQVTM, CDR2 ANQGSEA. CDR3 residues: CSVDSSANTDTQYF.

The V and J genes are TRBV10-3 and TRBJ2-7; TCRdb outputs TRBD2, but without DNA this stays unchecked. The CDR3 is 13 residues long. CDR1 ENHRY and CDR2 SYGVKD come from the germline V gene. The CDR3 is CAITDPEVMEQYF.

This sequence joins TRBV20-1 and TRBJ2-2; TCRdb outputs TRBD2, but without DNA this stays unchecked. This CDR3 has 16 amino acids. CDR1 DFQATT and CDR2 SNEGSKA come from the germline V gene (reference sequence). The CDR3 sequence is CSARDRLAGGIGELFF.

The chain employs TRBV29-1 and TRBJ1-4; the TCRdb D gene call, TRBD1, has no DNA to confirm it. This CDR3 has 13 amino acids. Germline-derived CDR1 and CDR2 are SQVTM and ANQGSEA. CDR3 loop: CSAYRDWDEKLFF.

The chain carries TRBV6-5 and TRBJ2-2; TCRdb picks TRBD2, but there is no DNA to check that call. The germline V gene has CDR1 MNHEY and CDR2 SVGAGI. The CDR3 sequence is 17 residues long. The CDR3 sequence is CASSYSIRLRNTGELFF.

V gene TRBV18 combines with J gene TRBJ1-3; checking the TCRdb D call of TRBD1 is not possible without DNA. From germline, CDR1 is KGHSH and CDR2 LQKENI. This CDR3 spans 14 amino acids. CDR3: CASSRDRDGNTIYF.

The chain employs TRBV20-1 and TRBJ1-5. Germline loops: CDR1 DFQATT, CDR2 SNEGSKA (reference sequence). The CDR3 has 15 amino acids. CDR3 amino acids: CSANRDGKKDQPQHF.

The chain's CDR3 is CASSQPGLAGDYEQYF. The chain couples TRBV3-1 to TRBJ2-7; TCRdb's D call of TRBD2 is untestable without DNA. CDR1 is LGHDT and CDR2 is YNNKEL in the germline V gene (reference sequence). The CDR3 has 16 amino acids.

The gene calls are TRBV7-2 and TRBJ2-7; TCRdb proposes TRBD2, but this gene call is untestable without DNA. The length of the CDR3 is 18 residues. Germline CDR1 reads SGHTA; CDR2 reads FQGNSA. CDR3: CASSLAAGTSGSIYEQYF.

The CDR3 protein is CASRPGLRFEQFF. The V and J genes are TRBV21-1 and TRBJ2-1; TCRdb's D call, TRBD2, is unchecked because there is no DNA. TRBV21-1 is designated a pseudogene. The CDR3 loop spans 13 amino acids.

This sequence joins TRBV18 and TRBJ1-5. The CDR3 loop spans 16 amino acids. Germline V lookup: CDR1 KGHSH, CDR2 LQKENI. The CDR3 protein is CASSPRGGPSNQPQHF.

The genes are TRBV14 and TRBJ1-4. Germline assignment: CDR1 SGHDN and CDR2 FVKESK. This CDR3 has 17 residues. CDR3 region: CASSPQGTATTNEKLFF. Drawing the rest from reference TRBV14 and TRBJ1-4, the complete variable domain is EAGVTQFPSHSVIEKGQTVTLRCDPISGHDNLYWYRRVMGKEIKFLLHFVKESKQDESGMPNNRFLAERTGGTYSTLKVQPAELEDSGVYFCASSPQGTATTNEKLFFGSGTQLSVL.

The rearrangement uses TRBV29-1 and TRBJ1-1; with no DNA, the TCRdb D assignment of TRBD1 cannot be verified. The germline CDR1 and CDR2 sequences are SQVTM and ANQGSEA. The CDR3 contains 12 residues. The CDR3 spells CSTLQGETEAFF. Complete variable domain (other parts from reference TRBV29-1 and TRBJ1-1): SAVISQKPSRDICQRGTSLTIQCQVDSQVTMMFWYRQQPGQSLTLIATANQGSEATYESGFVIDKFPISRPNLTFSTLTVSNMSPEDSSIYLCSTLQGETEAFFGQGTRLTVV.

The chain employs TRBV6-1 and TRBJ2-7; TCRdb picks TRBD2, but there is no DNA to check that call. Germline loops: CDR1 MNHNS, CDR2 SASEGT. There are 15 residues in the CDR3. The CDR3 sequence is CASTYGGDLPYEQYF.

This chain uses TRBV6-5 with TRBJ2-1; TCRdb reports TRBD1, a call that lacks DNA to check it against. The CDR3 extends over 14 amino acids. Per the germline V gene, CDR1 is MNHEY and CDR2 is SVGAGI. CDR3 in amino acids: CASSSRDTGVEQFF.

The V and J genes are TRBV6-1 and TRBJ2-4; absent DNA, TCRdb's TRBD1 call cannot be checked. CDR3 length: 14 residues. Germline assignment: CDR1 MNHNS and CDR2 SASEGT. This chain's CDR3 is CASSPGQGVDIQYF.

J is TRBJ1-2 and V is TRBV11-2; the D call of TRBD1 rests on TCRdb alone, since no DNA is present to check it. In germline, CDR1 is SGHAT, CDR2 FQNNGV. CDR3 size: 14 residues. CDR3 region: CASSLVGGGYGYTF.

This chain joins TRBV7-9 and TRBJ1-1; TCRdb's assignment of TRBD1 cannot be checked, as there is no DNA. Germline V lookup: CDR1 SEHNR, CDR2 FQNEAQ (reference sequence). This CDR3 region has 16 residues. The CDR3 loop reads CASSLSQWGVNTEAFF.

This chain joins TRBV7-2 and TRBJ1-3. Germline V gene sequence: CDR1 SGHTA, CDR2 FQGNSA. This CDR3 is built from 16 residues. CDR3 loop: CASSLNPVRAGNTIYF. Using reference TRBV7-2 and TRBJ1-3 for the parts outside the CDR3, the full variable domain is GAGVSQSPSNKVTEKGKDVELRCDPISGHTALYWYRQSLGQGLEFLIYFQGNSAPDKSGLPSDRFSAERTGGSVSTLTIQRTQQEDSAVYLCASSLNPVRAGNTIYFGEGSWLTVV.

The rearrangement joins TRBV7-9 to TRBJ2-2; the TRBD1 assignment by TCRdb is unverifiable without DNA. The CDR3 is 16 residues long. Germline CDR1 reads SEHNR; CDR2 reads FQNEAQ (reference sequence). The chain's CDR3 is CASSLDGGANTGELFF.

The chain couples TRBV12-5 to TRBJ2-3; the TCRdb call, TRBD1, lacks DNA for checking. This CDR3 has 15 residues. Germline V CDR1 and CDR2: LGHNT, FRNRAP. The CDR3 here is CASGSRTGGTDTQYF.

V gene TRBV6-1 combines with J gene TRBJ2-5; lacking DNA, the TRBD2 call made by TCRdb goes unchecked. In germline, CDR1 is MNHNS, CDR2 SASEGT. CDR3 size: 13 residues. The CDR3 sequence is CASRVAGGETQYF.

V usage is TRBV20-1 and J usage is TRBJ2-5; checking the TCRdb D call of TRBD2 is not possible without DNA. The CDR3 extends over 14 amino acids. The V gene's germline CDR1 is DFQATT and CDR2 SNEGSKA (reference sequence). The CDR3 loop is CSASPMTREETQYF.

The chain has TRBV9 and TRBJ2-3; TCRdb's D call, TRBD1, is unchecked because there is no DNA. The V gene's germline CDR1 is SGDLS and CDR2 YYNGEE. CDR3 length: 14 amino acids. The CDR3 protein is CASSWQGVADTQYF. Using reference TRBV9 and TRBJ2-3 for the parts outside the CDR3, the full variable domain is DSGVTQTPKHLITATGQRVTLRCSPRSGDLSVYWYQQSLDQGLQFLIQYYNGEERAKGNILERFSAQQFPDLHSELNLSSLELGDSALYFCASSWQGVADTQYFGPGTRLTVL.

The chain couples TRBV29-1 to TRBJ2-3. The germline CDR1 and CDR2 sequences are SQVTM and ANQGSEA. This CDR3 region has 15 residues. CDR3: CSVEDLGMSTDTQYF.

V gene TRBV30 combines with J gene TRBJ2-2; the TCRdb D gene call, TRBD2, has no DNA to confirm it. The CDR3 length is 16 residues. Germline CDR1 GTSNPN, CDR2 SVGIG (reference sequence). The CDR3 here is CAWSVLRESNTGELFF.

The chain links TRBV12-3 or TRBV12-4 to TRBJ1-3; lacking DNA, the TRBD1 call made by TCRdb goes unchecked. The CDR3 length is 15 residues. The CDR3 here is CASSVDSSTGNTIYF.

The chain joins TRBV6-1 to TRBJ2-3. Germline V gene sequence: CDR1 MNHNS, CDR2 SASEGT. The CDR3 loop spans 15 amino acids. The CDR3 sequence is CASGPYVATTDTQYF.

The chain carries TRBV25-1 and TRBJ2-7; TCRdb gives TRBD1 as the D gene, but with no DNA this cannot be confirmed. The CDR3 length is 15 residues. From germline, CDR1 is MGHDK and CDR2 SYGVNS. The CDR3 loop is CASSESADRVREQYF.

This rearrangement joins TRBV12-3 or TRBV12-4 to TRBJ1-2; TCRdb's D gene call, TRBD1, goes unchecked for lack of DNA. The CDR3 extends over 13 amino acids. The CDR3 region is CASRDRKNYGYTF.